These T cell receptor beta chains were read from a single sample in a study of shared T cell receptors in the human thymus. Produced via immunoSEQ multiplex PCR; TCRdb's table is partial and in-frame only. The data show around 730,000 clones, 75% to 90% seen once. The sample was also linked to a second study, of human thymus T cells.

The sequencing input was thymocytes. These receptors came from a girl less than two years old with a congenital heart defect. Both conserved end residues are part of each CDR3. A D gene is named only where the DNA matches it firmly. Part of the rows lack a size; the others show once, few, many or a class for expanded clones.

j_call clone_size v_call cdr3_length d_call cdr3_aa cdr3_nt
TRBJ2-1 - TRBV4-1 14 - CASSQWQGSNEQFF TGCGCCAGCAGCCAGTGGCAGGGGAGCAATGAGCAGTTCTTC
TRBJ1-4 - TRBV5-1 17 - CASSLGSGRATNEKLFF TGCGCCAGCAGCTTGGGGTCAGGAAGAGCAACTAATGAAAAACTGTTTTTT
TRBJ2-7 - TRBV5-1 16 TRBD1 CASSLAWGTELSEQYF TGCGCCAGCAGCTTGGCCTGGGGGACAGAACTTAGCGAGCAGTACTTC
TRBJ1-4 - TRBV2 17 - CASSLQRDRRANEKLFF TGTGCCAGCAGTTTGCAACGAGACAGACGAGCAAATGAAAAACTGTTTTTT
TRBJ1-1 - TRBV6-1 14 TRBD1 CASSEGQGPTEAFF TGTGCCAGCAGCGAGGGACAGGGCCCCACTGAAGCTTTCTTT
TRBJ1-2 - TRBV29-1 12 - CSVGTANYGYTF TGCAGCGTTGGGACAGCTAACTATGGCTACACCTTC
TRBJ1-1 - TRBV25-1 16 - CASSEYILRRGTEAFF TGTGCCAGCAGTGAATATATTCTAAGGAGGGGCACTGAAGCTTTCTTT
TRBJ2-4 - TRBV7-2 15 - CASSLAGIAKNIQYF TGTGCCAGCAGCTTAGCCGGGATAGCCAAAAACATTCAGTACTTC
TRBJ2-5 - TRBV29-1 13 TRBD2 CSSPGGEQETQYF TGCAGCTCCCCTGGGGGGGAACAAGAGACCCAGTACTTC
TRBJ1-6 - TRBV28 15 TRBD1 CASSYDRGLMAALHF TGTGCCAGCAGTTACGACAGGGGGCTAATGGCGGCCCTCCACTTT
TRBJ2-7 - TRBV25-1 15 - CASSEYGTSSYEQYF TGTGCCAGCAGTGAATATGGGACTTCCTCCTACGAGCAGTACTTC
TRBJ2-1 - TRBV9 21 TRBD2 CASSVGITDGWAGRIHYEQFF TGTGCCAGCAGCGTAGGGATAACAGACGGCTGGGCCGGGAGGATACATTATGAGCAGTTCTTC
TRBJ2-6 - TRBV2 18 - CASSEDIEQASGANVLTF TGTGCCAGCAGTGAGGACATCGAGCAAGCCTCTGGGGCCAACGTCCTGACTTTC
TRBJ1-5 - TRBV2 16 TRBD1 CASTSPDRGMSQPQHF TGTGCCAGCACCTCACCCGACAGGGGTATGAGTCAGCCCCAGCATTTT
TRBJ1-5 - TRBV5-6 17 - CASSLAGGNSSNQPQHF TGTGCCAGCAGCTTGGCCGGGGGGAACTCGAGCAATCAGCCCCAGCATTTT
TRBJ1-5 - TRBV6-8 13 TRBD1 CVPGQGFGQPQHF TGTGTCCCGGGACAGGGGTTCGGGCAGCCCCAGCATTTT
TRBJ1-6 - TRBV5-6 17 - CASSPQRVRESYSPLHF TGTGCCAGCAGCCCGCAGCGCGTTAGGGAGTCATACTCACCCCTCCACTTT
TRBJ1-2 - TRBV6-5 14 - CASSYFSGAKDYTF TGTGCCAGCAGTTACTTCTCAGGGGCCAAGGACTACACCTTC
TRBJ2-3 - TRBV9 16 TRBD1 CASSPHGTDSTDTQYF TGTGCCAGCAGCCCACACGGGACAGATAGCACAGATACGCAGTATTTT
TRBJ2-1 - TRBV15 16 - CATSRAGVVSRNEQFF TGTGCCACCAGCAGAGCGGGGGTTGTAAGTAGGAATGAGCAGTTCTTC
TRBJ1-5 - TRBV7-9 17 TRBD1 CASSLASGTGDNQPQHF TGTGCCAGCAGCTTAGCCTCCGGGACAGGGGACAATCAGCCCCAGCATTTT
TRBJ2-5 few TRBV5-1 15 TRBD1 CASTGGTGEDETQYF TGCGCCAGCACGGGGGGGACAGGGGAGGATGAGACCCAGTACTTC
TRBJ1-1 - TRBV5-1 21 - CASSLVDGPLSKWREGTEAFF TGCGCCAGCAGCTTGGTTGACGGTCCGCTGTCGAAATGGAGGGAGGGGACTGAAGCTTTCTTT
TRBJ1-4 - TRBV6-1 13 - CASSEAGEGELFF TGTGCCAGCAGTGAAGCCGGGGAGGGGGAACTGTTTTTT
TRBJ2-5 - TRBV28 14 TRBD2 CASSFKEGGETQYF TGTGCCAGCAGTTTCAAGGAGGGAGGGGAGACCCAGTACTTC